A selection of T cell receptor beta chains follows, all from one sample in a study of glioma-infiltrating T cells after dendritic cell vaccination. TCRdb keeps only in-frame clones here, not all; method: immunoSEQ multiplex PCR. The sample contains roughly 100,000 clones, roughly 80% of which appear only once. The specimen comprised blood, sampled before dendritic cell vaccination. All receptors derive from a human donor with glioblastoma. The CDR3 runs from the conserved cysteine through the conserved F or W. The D gene is left open where the match is weak. Clone size, where shown, is once, few, many, or a class for clones that have expanded.

D gene,CDR3 length,V gene,J gene,clone size,CDR3 DNA,CDR3 protein
TRBD1,16,TRBV6-5,TRBJ2-3,NA,TGTGCCAGCAGTTACAAGGGACAGGGAGACCCAGATACGCAGTATTTT,CASSYKGQGDPDTQYF
TRBD2,15,TRBV10-3,TRBJ2-1,NA,TGTGCCATCAGTGAGTGGACTAGCGGGGGCAATGAGCAGTTCTTC,CAISEWTSGGNEQFF
TRBD2,16,TRBV11-2,TRBJ2-7,few,TGTGCCAGCAGCTTTATTACTAGCGGGGGGTACGACGAGCAGTACTTC,CASSFITSGGYDEQYF
TRBD2,14,TRBV7-2,TRBJ2-7,once,TGTGCCAGCAGCCAAAGCGGGGGCCCCAGGGAGCAGTACTTC,CASSQSGGPREQYF
TRBD1,15,TRBV4-1,TRBJ2-1,few,TGTGCCAGCAGCCTCCGGACAGGGGAGGTCAATGAGCAGTTCTTC,CASSLRTGEVNEQFF
NA,13,TRBV29-1,TRBJ1-6,few,TGCAGCGTTGGCGAGGGTTTGGGTTCACCCCTCCACTTT,CSVGEGLGSPLHF
NA,15,TRBV5-1,TRBJ1-1,NA,TGCGCCAGCAGCATGCTCGGACAGAAGAACACTGAAGCTTTCTTT,CASSMLGQKNTEAFF
NA,13,TRBV6-1,TRBJ2-1,once,TGTGCCAGCAGACGCCCCGGGTACAATGAGCAGTTCTTC,CASRRPGYNEQFF
NA,17,TRBV4-2,TRBJ1-6,NA,TGTGCCAGCAGCCAGCGCGGCAGGGTCTCCTATAATTCACCCCTCCACTTT,CASSQRGRVSYNSPLHF
NA,13,TRBV5-5,TRBJ1-1,NA,TGTGCCAGCAGCTTGGAATCTAACACTGAAGCTTTCTTT,CASSLESNTEAFF
TRBD1,13,TRBV6-5,TRBJ1-2,many,TGTGCCAGCAGTTTCATACAGGGGGATGGCTACACCTTC,CASSFIQGDGYTF
NA,15,TRBV2,TRBJ1-1,once,TGTGCCAGCAGACCCGCGCGGGCGGAGGACACTGAAGCTTTCTTT,CASRPARAEDTEAFF
TRBD1,16,TRBV11-2,TRBJ2-1,NA,TGTGCCAGCAGCCGACTACAGGGGGCGCGTTACAATGAGCAGTTCTTC,CASSRLQGARYNEQFF
NA,14,TRBV15,TRBJ2-3,NA,TGTGCCACCAGCAGAGACTACAGCCCAGATACGCAGTATTTT,CATSRDYSPDTQYF
TRBD2,16,TRBV5-1,TRBJ2-2,NA,TGCGCCAGCAGCTTGGCCCCCGGGACTAAAACCGGGGAGCTGTTTTTT,CASSLAPGTKTGELFF
TRBD2,17,TRBV30,TRBJ2-6,few,TGTGCCTGGAGTAGATTAGCGGGGGCCACCGGCGCCAACGTCCTGACTTTC,CAWSRLAGATGANVLTF
NA,13,TRBV7-7,TRBJ2-7,many,TGTGCTAGCAGCCTAGCACAGTCGGGGGAGCAGTACTTC,CASSLAQSGEQYF
NA,12,TRBV6-1,TRBJ2-7,NA,TGTGCCAGCAGTGTACAGATCTACGAGCAGTACTTC,CASSVQIYEQYF
NA,14,TRBV6-1,TRBJ1-5,NA,TGTGCCAGCAGTGAAGGGGCAGGCTTCCAGCCCCAGCATTTT,CASSEGAGFQPQHF
NA,12,TRBV29-1,TRBJ1-1,once,TGCAGCGTTGACAGGGTCACCATTGAAGCTTTCTTT,CSVDRVTIEAFF
NA,16,TRBV5-6,TRBJ1-3,few,TGTGCCAGCAGCCCAGGGACTGGAAGTCCTGGAAACACCATATATTTT,CASSPGTGSPGNTIYF
TRBD1,15,TRBV2,TRBJ1-2,NA,TGTGCCAGCAGAGTGGGGACAGACGCTAACTATGGCTACACCTTC,CASRVGTDANYGYTF
TRBD1,13,TRBV30,TRBJ1-1,few,TGTGCCTGGACCAGGACAGGGACGGGTGAAGCTTTCTTT,CAWTRTGTGEAFF
TRBD1,14,TRBV6-5,TRBJ2-7,NA,TGTGCCAGCAGTAACAACAGGGGAGCCTACGAGCAGTACTTC,CASSNNRGAYEQYF
NA,13,TRBV30,TRBJ2-7,NA,TGTGCCTGGAGCTACAGCTCCTTCTACGGGCAGTACTTC,CAWSYSSFYGQYF
NA,13,TRBV14,TRBJ1-1,NA,TGTGCCAGCAGCCAAGATCTGAACAGAGAAGCTTTCTTT,CASSQDLNREAFF
NA,15,TRBV7-9,TRBJ1-2,once,TGTGCCAGCAGCTTAGTTTCCCCAGCTAACTATGGCTACACCTTC,CASSLVSPANYGYTF
NA,15,TRBV7-9,TRBJ1-6,NA,TGTGCCAGCAGCTTAGTAGCTAACTATAATTCACCCCTCCACTTT,CASSLVANYNSPLHF
NA,17,TRBV28,TRBJ2-3,once,TGTGCCAGCAGTTTTGGCGGGACAGCGACCACTGGAGATACGCAGTATTTT,CASSFGGTATTGDTQYF
TRBD1,14,TRBV19,TRBJ1-2,NA,TGTGCCAGTAGAACCGGGACAGGGGTTGATGGCTACACCTTC,CASRTGTGVDGYTF
TRBD1,16,TRBV4-1,TRBJ1-1,NA,TGCGCCAGCAGCCAAGGAGTGGCAGGGGGCACCATTGAAGCTTTCTTT,CASSQGVAGGTIEAFF
TRBD1,15,TRBV27,TRBJ2-7,NA,TGTGCCAGCAGTCCTTTGCACAACAGGGGCGGCGAGCAGTACTTC,CASSPLHNRGGEQYF
TRBD1,16,TRBV19,TRBJ2-5,NA,TGTGCCAGTAGTATGTTTGGGACAGGGGGTGAAGAGACCCAGTACTTC,CASSMFGTGGEETQYF
NA,14,TRBV9,TRBJ1-1,once,TGTGCCAGCAGCGTACAGGGCCTCGGCACTGAAGCTTTCTTT,CASSVQGLGTEAFF
NA,13,TRBV27,TRBJ2-7,NA,TGTGCCAGCAGTTCCAGGGGAACCTACGAGCAGTACTTC,CASSSRGTYEQYF
NA,16,TRBV9,TRBJ1-4,NA,TGTGCCAGCAGCCCCGAAGCCAGCCAGGGAAGTGAAAAACTGTTTTTT,CASSPEASQGSEKLFF
NA,16,TRBV12-5,TRBJ2-3,NA,TGTGCTAGTGGTTTGGGGCCTAGTCTTGGCACAGATACGCAGTATTTT,CASGLGPSLGTDTQYF
TRBD2,14,TRBV30,TRBJ2-3,NA,TGTGCCTGGACGAGCGGGGCCCTAACAGATACGCAGTATTTT,CAWTSGALTDTQYF
TRBD2,16,TRBV2,TRBJ2-4,NA,TGTGCCAGCAGGACCTACAGCGGGGGGGCCGAAAACATTCAGTACTTC,CASRTYSGGAENIQYF
NA,18,TRBV12-1,TRBJ2-7,NA,TGTGCCAGCAGCCTCCCTTTCTTGGGGGGACGGATTATCTACGAGCAGTACTTC,CASSLPFLGGRIIYEQYF
NA,13,TRBV30,TRBJ1-5,few,TGTGCTGTAGGGGGTGATAGCAATCAGCCCCAGCATTTT,CAVGGDSNQPQHF
TRBD1,13,TRBV6-1,TRBJ1-2,NA,TGTGCCAGCAGTGAAGAGACAGGGGTAGGCTACACCTTC,CASSEETGVGYTF
TRBD1,15,TRBV4-2,TRBJ2-7,NA,TGTGCCAGCAGCCAAGACGGACAGGGGAACTACGAGCAGTACTTC,CASSQDGQGNYEQYF
NA,13,TRBV5-1,TRBJ2-1,NA,TGCGCCAGCAGCTCCCTAACGGAGAATGAGCAGTTCTTC,CASSSLTENEQFF
NA,15,TRBV2,TRBJ2-5,NA,TGTGCCAGCAGCGAAACCAGGGGAGAAGGGGAGACCCAGTACTTC,CASSETRGEGETQYF
TRBD1,15,TRBV4-1,TRBJ2-7,NA,TGCGCCAGCAGTCTAAGGACAGGGGGGTCCTACGAGCAGTACTTC,CASSLRTGGSYEQYF
NA,12,TRBV2,TRBJ2-7,NA,TGTGCCAGCAGCCCCATTGAGGCAAGGCGGTACTTC,CASSPIEARRYF
NA,15,TRBV6-5,TRBJ2-2,NA,TGTGCCAGCAGTTACTCAGCTTCATACACCGGGGAGCTGTTTTTT,CASSYSASYTGELFF
NA,13,TRBV6-1,TRBJ1-1,once,TGTGCCAGCAGTGAAGCGGCGCGGGCTGAAGCTTTCTTT,CASSEAARAEAFF
TRBD1,14,TRBV28,TRBJ1-3,few,TGTGCCAGCAGTTTCAGGGGGCCCGGAAACACCATATATTTT,CASSFRGPGNTIYF